The T cell receptor (beta chain) under discussion was sequenced for a study of early T cells in non-severe SARS-CoV-2 infection. There are a few counts of this clonotype. Germline assignment: CDR1 SGHRS and CDR2 YFSETQ. V shed 3 bases, J shed 3 bases, and the junction held 11 bases outside the gene matches. This CDR3 comprises 17 residues. Unique molecular identifiers were attached to individual cDNA molecules. TCRdb processed the 5' RACE reads anew with MiXCR; each CDR3 protein has one entry. This table holds some 56,000 distinct CDR3 sequences, more than 9% found once. The V gene is TRBV5-1, the J gene TRBJ2-2, with 7 positions matching TRBD2. The clonotype was recovered from an adult who was a healthcare worker with PCR-confirmed SARS-CoV-2 infection or an uninfected control (not recorded which). Sequencing was done on a sample of whole blood. CDR3 bases: TGCGCCAGCAGCTCCTTCGGGGGGACCGGCGACACCGGGGAGCTGTTTTTT. Amino acid sequence: CASSSFGGTGDTGELFF.